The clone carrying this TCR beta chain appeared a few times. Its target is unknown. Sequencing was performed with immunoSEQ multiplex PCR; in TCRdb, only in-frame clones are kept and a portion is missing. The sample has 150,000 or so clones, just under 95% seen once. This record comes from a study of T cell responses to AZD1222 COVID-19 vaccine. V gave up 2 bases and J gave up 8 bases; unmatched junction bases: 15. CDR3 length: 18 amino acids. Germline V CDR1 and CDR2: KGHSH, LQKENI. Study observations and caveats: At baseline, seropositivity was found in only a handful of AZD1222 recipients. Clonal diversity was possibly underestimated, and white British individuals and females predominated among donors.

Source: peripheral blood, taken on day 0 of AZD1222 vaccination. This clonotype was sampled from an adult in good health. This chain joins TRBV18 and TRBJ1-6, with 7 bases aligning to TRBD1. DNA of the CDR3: TGTGCCAGCTCACCATACCAAACAGGGGCCGGCGGGGATTCACCCCTCCACTTT. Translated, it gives CASSPYQTGAGGDSPLHF.